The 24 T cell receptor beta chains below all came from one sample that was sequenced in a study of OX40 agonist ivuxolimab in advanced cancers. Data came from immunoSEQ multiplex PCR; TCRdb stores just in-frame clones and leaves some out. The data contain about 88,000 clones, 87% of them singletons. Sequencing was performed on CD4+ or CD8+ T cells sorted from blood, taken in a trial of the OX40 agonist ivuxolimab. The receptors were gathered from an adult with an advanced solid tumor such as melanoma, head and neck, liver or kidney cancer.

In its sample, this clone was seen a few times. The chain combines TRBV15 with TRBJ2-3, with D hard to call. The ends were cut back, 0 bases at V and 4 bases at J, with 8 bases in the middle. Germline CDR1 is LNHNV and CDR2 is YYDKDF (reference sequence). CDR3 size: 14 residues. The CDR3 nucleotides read TGTGCCACCAGCAGAGATCAATGGGCAGATACGCAGTATTTT. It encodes CATSRDQWADTQYF.

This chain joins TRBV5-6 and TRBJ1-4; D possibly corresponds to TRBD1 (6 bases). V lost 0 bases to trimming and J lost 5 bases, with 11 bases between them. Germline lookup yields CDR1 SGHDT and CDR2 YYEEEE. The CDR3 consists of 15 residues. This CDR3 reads CASSLAQGANEKLFF. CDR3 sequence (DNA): TGTGCCAGCAGCTTGGCACAGGGCGCGAATGAAAAACTGTTTTTT.

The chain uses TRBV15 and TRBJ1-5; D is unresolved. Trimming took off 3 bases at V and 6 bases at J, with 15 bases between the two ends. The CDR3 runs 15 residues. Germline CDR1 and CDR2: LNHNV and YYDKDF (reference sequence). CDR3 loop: CATSRGGITSQPQHF. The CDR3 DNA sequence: TGTGCCACCAGCAGGGGAGGGATAACCTCTCAGCCCCAGCATTTT.

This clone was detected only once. In nucleotides, the CDR3 is TGTGCCAGCAGTGTCGGGCTAGCGGGGGGCAACACCGGGGAGCTGTTTTTT. As protein: CASSVGLAGGNTGELFF. The chain has TRBV2 and TRBJ2-2; 11 bases map to TRBD2. Germline-derived CDR1 and CDR2 are SNHLY and FYNNEI. J was trimmed by 2 bases and V by 4 bases; bases with no gene match: 6. CDR3 length equals 17 residues. Using reference TRBV2 and TRBJ2-2 for the parts outside the CDR3, the full variable domain is EPEVTQTPSHQVTQMGQEVILRCVPISNHLYFYWYRQILGQKVEFLVSFYNNEISEKSEIFDDQFSVERPDGSNFTLKIRSTKLEDSAMYFCASSVGLAGGNTGELFFGEGSRLTVL.

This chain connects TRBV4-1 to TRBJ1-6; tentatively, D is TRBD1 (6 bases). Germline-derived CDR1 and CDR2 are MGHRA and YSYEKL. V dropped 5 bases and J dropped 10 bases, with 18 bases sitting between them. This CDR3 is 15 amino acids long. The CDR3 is CASSLRWGADSPLHF. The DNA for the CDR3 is TGCGCCAGCAGCTTAAGGTGGGGGGCGGACTCACCCCTCCACTTT.

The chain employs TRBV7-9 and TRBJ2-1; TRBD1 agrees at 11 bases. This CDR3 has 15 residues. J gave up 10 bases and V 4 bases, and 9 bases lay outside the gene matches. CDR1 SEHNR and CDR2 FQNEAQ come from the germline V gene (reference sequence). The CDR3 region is CASSSPGQGVPEQFF. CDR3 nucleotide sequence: TGTGCCAGCAGCTCCCCGGGACAGGGGGTGCCCGAGCAGTTCTTC.

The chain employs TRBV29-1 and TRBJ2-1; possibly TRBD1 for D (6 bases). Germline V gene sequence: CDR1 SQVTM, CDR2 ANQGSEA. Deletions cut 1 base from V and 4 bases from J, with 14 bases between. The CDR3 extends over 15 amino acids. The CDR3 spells CSVEGGPQGYNEQFF. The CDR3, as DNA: TGCAGCGTTGAAGGGGGGCCCCAGGGGTACAATGAGCAGTTCTTC.

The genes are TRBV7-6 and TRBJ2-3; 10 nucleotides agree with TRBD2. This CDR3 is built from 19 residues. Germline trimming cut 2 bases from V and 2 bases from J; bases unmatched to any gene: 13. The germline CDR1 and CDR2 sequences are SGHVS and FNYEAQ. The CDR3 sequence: CASSLLGTGTSETTDTQYF. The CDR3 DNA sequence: TGTGCCAGCAGCTTACTAGGGACCGGGACTAGCGAGACCACAGATACGCAGTATTTT.

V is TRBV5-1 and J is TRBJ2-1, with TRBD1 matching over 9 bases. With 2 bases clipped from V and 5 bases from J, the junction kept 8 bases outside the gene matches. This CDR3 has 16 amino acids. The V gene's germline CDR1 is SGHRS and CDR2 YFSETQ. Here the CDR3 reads CASSFDRDRVNNEQFF. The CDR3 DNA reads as TGCGCCAGCAGCTTCGACCGGGACAGGGTTAACAATGAGCAGTTCTTC. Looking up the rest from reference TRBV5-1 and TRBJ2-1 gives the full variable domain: KAGVTQTPRYLIKTRGQQVTLSCSPISGHRSVSWYQQTPGQGLQFLFEYFSETQRNKGNFPGRFSGRQFSNSRSEMNVSTLELGDSALYLCASSFDRDRVNNEQFFGPGTRLTVL.

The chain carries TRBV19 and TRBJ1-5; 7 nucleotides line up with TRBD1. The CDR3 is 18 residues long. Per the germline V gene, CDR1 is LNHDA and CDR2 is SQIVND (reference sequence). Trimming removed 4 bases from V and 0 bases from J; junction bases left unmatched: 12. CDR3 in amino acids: CASSKGTGVGFSNQPQHF. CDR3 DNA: TGTGCCAGTAGTAAGGGTACAGGGGTTGGTTTTAGCAATCAGCCCCAGCATTTT.

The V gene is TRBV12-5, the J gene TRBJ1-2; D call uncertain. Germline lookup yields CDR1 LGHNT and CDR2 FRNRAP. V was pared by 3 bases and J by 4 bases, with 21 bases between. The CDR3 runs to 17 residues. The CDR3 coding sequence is TGTGCTAGTGGTTTCTGGTACGAGGGTGGTCCCTTCTATGGCTACACCTTC. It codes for CASGFWYEGGPFYGYTF.

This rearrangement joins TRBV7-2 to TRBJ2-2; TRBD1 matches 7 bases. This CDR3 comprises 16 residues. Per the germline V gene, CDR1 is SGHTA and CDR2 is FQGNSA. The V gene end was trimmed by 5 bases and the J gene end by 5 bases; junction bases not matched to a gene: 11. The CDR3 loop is CASSTPQGVRTGELFF. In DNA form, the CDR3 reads TGTGCCAGCAGCACCCCCCAGGGGGTAAGGACCGGGGAGCTGTTTTTT. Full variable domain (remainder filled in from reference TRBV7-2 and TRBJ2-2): GAGVSQSPSNKVTEKGKDVELRCDPISGHTALYWYRQSLGQGLEFLIYFQGNSAPDKSGLPSDRFSAERTGGSVSTLTIQRTQQEDSAVYLCASSTPQGVRTGELFFGEGSRLTVL.

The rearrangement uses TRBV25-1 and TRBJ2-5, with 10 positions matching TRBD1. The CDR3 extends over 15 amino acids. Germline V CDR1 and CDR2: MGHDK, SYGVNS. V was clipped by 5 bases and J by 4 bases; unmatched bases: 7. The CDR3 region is CASSPRQGAGETQYF. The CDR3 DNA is TGTGCCAGCAGTCCCAGACAGGGGGCTGGAGAGACCCAGTACTTC.

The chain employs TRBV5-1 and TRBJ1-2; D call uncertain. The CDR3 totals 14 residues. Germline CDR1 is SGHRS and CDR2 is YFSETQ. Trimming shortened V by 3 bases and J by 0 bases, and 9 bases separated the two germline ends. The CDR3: CASSSPGTNYGYTF. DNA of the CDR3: TGCGCCAGCAGCTCGCCCGGGACTAACTATGGCTACACCTTC. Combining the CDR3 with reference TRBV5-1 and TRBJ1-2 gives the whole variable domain KAGVTQTPRYLIKTRGQQVTLSCSPISGHRSVSWYQQTPGQGLQFLFEYFSETQRNKGNFPGRFSGRQFSNSRSEMNVSTLELGDSALYLCASSSPGTNYGYTFGSGTRLTVV.

The CDR3 DNA is TGTGCCAGCAGAAGACTAGCGGGGACCAATGAGCAGTTCTTC. Protein product: CASRRLAGTNEQFF. The chain couples TRBV2 to TRBJ2-1; 11 nucleotides agree with TRBD2. Trimming took 6 bases from V and 6 from J; bases not matched to a gene: 4. Germline CDR1 and CDR2: SNHLY and FYNNEI. This CDR3 contains 14 residues.

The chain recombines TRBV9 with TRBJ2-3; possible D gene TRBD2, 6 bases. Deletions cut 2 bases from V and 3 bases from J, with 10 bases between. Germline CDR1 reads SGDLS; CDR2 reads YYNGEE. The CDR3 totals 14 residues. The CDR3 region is CASSVAGWTDTQYF. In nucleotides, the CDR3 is TGTGCCAGCAGCGTGGCGGGATGGACAGATACGCAGTATTTT.

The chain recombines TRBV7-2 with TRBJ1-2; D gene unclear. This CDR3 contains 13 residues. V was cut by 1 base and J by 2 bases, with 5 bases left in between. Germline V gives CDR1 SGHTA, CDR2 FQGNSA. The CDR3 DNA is TGTGCCAGCAGCTTAGACGGAAACTATGGCTACACCTTC. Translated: CASSLDGNYGYTF.

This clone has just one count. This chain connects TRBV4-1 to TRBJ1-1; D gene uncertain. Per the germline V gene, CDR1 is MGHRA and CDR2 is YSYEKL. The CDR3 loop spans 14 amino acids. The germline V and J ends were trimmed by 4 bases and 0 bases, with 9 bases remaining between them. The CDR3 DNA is TGCGCCAGCAGCCCGAGCATAATGAACACTGAAGCTTTCTTT. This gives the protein CASSPSIMNTEAFF.

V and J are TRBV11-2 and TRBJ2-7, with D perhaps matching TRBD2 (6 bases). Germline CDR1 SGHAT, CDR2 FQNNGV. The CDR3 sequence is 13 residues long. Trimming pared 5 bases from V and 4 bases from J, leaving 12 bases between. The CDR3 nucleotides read TGTGCCAGCAGCCCTCTTAGCGGTTACGAGCAGTACTTC. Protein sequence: CASSPLSGYEQYF.

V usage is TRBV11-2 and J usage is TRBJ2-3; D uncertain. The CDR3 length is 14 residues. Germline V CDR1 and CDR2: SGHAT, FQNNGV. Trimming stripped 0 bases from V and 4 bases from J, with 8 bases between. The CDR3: CASSLDDGSDTQYF. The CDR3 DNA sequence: TGTGCCAGCAGCTTAGATGATGGGTCAGATACGCAGTATTTT.

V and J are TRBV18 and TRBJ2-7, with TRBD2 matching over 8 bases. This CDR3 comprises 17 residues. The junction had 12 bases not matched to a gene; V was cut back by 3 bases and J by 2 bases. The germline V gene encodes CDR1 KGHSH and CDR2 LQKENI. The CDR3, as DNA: TGTGCCAGCTCACCTACTAGCGGACGGATGGGCGCCTACGAGCAGTACTTC. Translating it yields CASSPTSGRMGAYEQYF. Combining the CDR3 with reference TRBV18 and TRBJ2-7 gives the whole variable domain NAGVMQNPRHLVRRRGQEARLRCSPMKGHSHVYWYRQLPEEGLKFMVYLQKENIIDESGMPKERFSAEFPKEGPSILRIQQVVRGDSAAYFCASSPTSGRMGAYEQYFGPGTRLTVT.

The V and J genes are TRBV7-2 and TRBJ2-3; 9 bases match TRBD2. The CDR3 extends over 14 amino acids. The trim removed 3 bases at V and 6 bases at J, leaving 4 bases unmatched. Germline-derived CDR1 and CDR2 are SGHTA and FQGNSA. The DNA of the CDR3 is TGTGCCAGCAGCTTTGCGGGAGGGGGGGATACGCAGTATTTT. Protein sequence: CASSFAGGGDTQYF.

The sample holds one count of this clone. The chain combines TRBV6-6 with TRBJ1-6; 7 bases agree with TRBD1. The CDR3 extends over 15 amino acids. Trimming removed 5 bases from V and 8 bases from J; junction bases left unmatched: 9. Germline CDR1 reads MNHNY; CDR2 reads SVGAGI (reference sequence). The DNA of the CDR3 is TGTGCCAGCAGTGTTTCCCGGGACAGAGATTCACCCCTCCACTTT. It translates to CASSVSRDRDSPLHF.

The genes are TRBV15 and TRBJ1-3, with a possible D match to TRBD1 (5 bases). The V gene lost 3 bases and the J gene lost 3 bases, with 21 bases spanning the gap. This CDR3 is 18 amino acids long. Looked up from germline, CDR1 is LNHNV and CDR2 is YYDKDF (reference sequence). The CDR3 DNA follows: TGTGCCACCAGCAGGGCAGACCGGGTAGGGACCAGTGGAAACACCATATATTTT. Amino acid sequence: CATSRADRVGTSGNTIYF.